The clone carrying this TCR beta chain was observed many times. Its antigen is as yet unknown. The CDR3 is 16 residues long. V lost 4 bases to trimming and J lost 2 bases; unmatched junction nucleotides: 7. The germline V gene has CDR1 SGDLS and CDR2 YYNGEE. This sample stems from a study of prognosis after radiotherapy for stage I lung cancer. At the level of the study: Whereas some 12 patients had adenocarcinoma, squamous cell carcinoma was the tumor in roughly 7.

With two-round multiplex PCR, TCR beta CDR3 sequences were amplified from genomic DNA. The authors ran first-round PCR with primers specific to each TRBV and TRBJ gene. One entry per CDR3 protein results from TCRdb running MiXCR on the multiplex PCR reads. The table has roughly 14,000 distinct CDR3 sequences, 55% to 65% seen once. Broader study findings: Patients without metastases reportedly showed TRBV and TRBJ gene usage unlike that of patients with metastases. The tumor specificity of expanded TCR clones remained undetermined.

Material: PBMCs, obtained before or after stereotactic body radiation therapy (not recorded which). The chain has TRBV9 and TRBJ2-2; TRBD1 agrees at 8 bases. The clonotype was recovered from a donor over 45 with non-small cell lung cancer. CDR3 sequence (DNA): TGTGCCAGCAGCCCCAGGACAGGGAAAAACACCGGGGAGCTGTTTTTT. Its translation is CASSPRTGKNTGELFF.